These 6 T cell receptor beta chains came from one sample sequenced in a study of T cells after yellow fever vaccination. TCRdb re-called the 5' RACE reads with MiXCR, one entry per CDR3 protein. There are approximately 110,000 distinct CDR3 sequences in the sample; 6% to 8% occur only once, and roughly 2.5% lies in the top ten. Sequences were derived from CD4+ T cells sorted from PBMCs, sampled approximately 11 days after the first yellow fever vaccination. The receptors shown here come from a man aged 18 to 30 who received the YFV17D yellow fever vaccine.

In this sample, this clonotype turned up many times. The chain recombines TRBV12-3 or TRBV12-4 with TRBJ2-5, with D maybe TRBD1 (6 bases). This CDR3 comprises 12 residues. Trimming removed 8 bases from V and 1 base from J, with 8 bases in between. CDR3 amino acids: CASGQLQETQYF. As DNA, the CDR3 is TGTGCCAGCGGACAGCTCCAAGAGACCCAGTACTTC.

The chain employs TRBV20-1 and TRBJ2-2, with 14 positions matching TRBD2. Losses at the gene ends were 1 base for V and 7 bases for J; bases not matched to a gene: 8. There are 17 residues in the CDR3. Germline CDR1 is DFQATT and CDR2 is SNEGSKA (reference sequence). CDR3: CSARAPGLAGGDGELFF. The CDR3, as DNA: TGCAGTGCTAGAGCCCCCGGACTAGCGGGGGGAGACGGGGAGCTGTTTTTT.

This clonotype was recorded many times. The rearrangement uses TRBV7-2 and TRBJ1-2; 7 bases fit TRBD1. The V gene's germline CDR1 is SGHTA and CDR2 FQGNSA. CDR3 length equals 15 residues. Trimming at V came to 3 bases and at J to 3 bases, leaving 7 bases not matched to a gene. For the CDR3, the DNA is TGTGCCAGCAGCTTGAGCGGGACAGCTTACTATGGCTACACCTTC. It is translated as CASSLSGTAYYGYTF.

V is TRBV20-1 and J is TRBJ1-1; no clear D gene. The V end lost 2 bases, the J end lost 6 bases, and 7 bases lay between the germline ends. The germline V gene has CDR1 DFQATT and CDR2 SNEGSKA (reference sequence). The CDR3 is 11 residues long. The CDR3 spells CSARRLPEAFF. The CDR3 DNA is TGCAGTGCTAGAAGGCTCCCTGAAGCTTTCTTT.

This clonotype came up many times. The chain links TRBV19 to TRBJ1-1; TRBD1 might be the D (5 bases). Germline CDR1 is LNHDA and CDR2 is SQIVND (reference sequence). Trimming removed 6 bases from V and 0 bases from J, with 17 bases in between. The CDR3 loop spans 16 amino acids. The DNA of the CDR3 is TGTGCCAGTAGCCCGAGGGGAGGGTCTATGAACACTGAAGCTTTCTTT. Its protein product is CASSPRGGSMNTEAFF. Together with reference TRBV19 and TRBJ1-1, the CDR3 gives the full variable domain: DGGITQSPKYLFRKEGQNVTLSCEQNLNHDAMYWYRQDPGQGLRLIYYSQIVNDFQKGDIAEGYSVSREKKESFPLTVTSAQKNPTAFYLCASSPRGGSMNTEAFFGQGTRLTVV.

This clonotype was observed many times. This chain connects TRBV7-8 to TRBJ2-6; D not resolved. Germline CDR1 is SGHVS and CDR2 is FQNEAQ. The CDR3 extends over 15 amino acids. V lost 3 bases and J 0 bases, leaving 6 bases between the germline ends. The CDR3 bases are TGTGCCAGCAGCTTGGCTGACTCTGGGGCCAACGTCCTGACTTTC. It yields the protein CASSLADSGANVLTF.